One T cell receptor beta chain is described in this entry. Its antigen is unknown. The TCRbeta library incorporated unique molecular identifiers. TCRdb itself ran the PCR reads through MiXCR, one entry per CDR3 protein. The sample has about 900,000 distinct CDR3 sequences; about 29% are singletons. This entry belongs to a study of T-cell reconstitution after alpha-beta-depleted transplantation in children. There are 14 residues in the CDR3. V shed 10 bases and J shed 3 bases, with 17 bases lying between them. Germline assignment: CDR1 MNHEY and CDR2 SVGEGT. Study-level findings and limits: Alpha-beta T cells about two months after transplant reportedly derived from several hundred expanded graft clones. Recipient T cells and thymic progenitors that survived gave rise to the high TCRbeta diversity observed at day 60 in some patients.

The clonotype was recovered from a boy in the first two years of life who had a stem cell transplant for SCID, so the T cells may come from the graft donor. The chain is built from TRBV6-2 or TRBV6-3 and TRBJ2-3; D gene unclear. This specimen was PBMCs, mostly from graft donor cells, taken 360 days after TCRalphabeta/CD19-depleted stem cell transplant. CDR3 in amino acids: CATSRPKETDTQYF. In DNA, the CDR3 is TGTGCCACATCGAGACCCAAAGAAACAGATACGCAGTATTTT.